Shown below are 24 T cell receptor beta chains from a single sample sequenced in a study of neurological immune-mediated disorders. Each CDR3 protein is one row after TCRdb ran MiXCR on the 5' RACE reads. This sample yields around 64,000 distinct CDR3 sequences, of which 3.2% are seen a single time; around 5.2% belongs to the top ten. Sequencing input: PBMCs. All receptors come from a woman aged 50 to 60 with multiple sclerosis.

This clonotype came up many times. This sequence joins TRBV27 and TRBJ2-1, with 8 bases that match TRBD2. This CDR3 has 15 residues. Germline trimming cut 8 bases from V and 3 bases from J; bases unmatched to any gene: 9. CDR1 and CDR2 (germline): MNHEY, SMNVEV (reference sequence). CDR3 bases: TGTGCCAGCCGACCGGAGCGGGGGAGCTACAATGAGCAGTTCTTC. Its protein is CASRPERGSYNEQFF.

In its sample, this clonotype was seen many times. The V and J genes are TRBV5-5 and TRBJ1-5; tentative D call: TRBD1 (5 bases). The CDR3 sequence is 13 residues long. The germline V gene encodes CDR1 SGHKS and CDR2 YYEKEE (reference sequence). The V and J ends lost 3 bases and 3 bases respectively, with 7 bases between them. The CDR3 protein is CASSSGYNQPQHF. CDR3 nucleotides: TGTGCCAGCAGCTCAGGGTACAATCAGCCCCAGCATTTT.

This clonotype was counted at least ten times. Written as DNA, the CDR3 is TGCAGTGCTAGATCATCCGGGACTAGAGGATTCAATGAGCAGTTCTTC. Translating gives CSARSSGTRGFNEQFF. The chain joins TRBV20-1 to TRBJ2-1; 8 bases line up with TRBD2. The junction had 12 bases not matched to a gene; V was cut back by 2 bases and J by 6 bases. In germline, CDR1 is DFQATT, CDR2 SNEGSKA (reference sequence). This CDR3 has 16 amino acids.

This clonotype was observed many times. The CDR3 DNA is TGTGCCAGCAGTTACTCTCGGCCCCCCCTCTACGAGCAGTACTTC. Its protein is CASSYSRPPLYEQYF. This chain joins TRBV6-2 or TRBV6-3 and TRBJ2-7; D remains ambiguous. Trimming shortened V by 0 bases and J by 3 bases, and 12 bases separated the two germline ends. Per germline, CDR1 MNHEY and CDR2 SVGEGT. CDR3 length equals 15 residues.

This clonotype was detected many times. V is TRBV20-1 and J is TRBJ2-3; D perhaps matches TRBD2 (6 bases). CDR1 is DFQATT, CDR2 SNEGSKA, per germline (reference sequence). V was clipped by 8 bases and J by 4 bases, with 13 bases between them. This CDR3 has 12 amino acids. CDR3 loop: CSPSTSSDTQYF. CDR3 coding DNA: TGCAGTCCCTCTACTAGCTCAGATACGCAGTATTTT.

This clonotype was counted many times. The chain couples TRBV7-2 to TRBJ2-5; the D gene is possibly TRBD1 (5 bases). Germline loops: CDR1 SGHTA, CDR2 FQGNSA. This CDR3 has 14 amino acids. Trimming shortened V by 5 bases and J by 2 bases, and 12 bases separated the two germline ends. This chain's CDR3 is CASSPTRAQETQYF. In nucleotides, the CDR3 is TGTGCCAGCAGCCCGACCAGGGCGCAAGAGACCCAGTACTTC.

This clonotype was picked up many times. The CDR3 is CASSPGRLAAQYF. CDR3 sequence (DNA): TGTGCCAGCAGCCCCGGAAGACTAGCGGCCCAGTACTTC. V is TRBV7-6 and J is TRBJ2-5, with 9 bases lining up with TRBD2. Germline CDR1 SGHVS, CDR2 FNYEAQ. V lost 5 bases, J lost 9 bases, and 7 bases stayed unmatched. This CDR3 has 13 amino acids. The whole variable domain, remainder taken from reference TRBV7-6 and TRBJ2-5, is GAGVSQSPRYKVTKRGQDVALRCDPISGHVSLYWYRQALGQGPEFLTYFNYEAQQDKSGLPNDRFSAERPEGSISTLTIQRTEQRDSAMYRCASSPGRLAAQYFGPGTRLLVL.

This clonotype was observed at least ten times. The CDR3 DNA reads as TGTGCCAGCAGCCTAGGACAGGGTAAGGAAGCTTTCTTT. Protein: CASSLGQGKEAFF. The chain joins TRBV11-2 to TRBJ1-1; 8 bases map to TRBD1. CDR1 and CDR2 from the germline V gene are SGHAT and FQNNGV. This CDR3 comprises 13 residues. The V and J ends lost 5 bases and 8 bases, in that order; junction bases with no gene match: 7.

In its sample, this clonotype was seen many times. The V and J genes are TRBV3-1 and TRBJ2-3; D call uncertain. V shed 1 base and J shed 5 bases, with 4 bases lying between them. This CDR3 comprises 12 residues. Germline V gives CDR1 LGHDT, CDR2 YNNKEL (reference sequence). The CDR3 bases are TGTGCCAGCAGCCAAGTCCAAGATACGCAGTATTTT. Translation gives CASSQVQDTQYF.

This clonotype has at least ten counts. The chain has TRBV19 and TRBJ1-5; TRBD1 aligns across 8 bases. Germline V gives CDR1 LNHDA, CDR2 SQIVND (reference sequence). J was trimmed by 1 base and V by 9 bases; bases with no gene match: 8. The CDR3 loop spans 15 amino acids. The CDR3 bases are TGTGCCAGCGCGGCAGGGGGCGGGAGCAATCAGCCCCAGCATTTT. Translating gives CASAAGGGSNQPQHF.

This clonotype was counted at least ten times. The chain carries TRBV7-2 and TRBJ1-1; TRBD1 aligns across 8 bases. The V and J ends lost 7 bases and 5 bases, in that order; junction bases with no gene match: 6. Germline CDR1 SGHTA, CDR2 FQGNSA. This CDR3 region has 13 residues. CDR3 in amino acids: CASKDRGGTEAFF. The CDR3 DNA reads TGTGCCAGCAAAGACAGGGGAGGGACTGAAGCTTTCTTT.

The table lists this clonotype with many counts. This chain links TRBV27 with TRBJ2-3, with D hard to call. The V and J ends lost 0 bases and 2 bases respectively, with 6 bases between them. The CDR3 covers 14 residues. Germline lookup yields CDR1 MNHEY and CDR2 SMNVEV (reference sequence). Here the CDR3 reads CASSLSATTDTQYF. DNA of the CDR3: TGTGCCAGCAGTTTATCCGCCACCACAGATACGCAGTATTTT.

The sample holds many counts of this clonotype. DNA of the CDR3: TGCAGTGGGTTACTAGACACAGATACGCAGTATTTT. Residues: CSGLLDTDTQYF. The chain is built from TRBV20-1 and TRBJ2-3; D perhaps matches TRBD2 (5 bases). V lost 7 bases, J lost 2 bases, and 10 bases lay in between. Germline V gives CDR1 DFQATT, CDR2 SNEGSKA (reference sequence). This CDR3 region has 12 residues.

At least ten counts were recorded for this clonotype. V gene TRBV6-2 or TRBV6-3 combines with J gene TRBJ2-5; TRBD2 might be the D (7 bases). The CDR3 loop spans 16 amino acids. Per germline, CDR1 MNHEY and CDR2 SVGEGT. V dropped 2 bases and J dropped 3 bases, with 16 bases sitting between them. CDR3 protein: CASSYPGSGDKETQYF. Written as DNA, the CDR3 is TGTGCCAGCAGTTACCCTGGAAGCGGGGACAAAGAGACCCAGTACTTC.

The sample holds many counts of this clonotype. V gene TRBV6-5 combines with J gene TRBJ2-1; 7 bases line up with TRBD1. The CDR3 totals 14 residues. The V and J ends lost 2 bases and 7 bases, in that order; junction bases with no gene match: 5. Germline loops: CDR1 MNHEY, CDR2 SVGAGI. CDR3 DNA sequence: TGTGCCAGCAGTTACCACGGCAGGGGGAATGAGCAGTTCTTC. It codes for CASSYHGRGNEQFF.

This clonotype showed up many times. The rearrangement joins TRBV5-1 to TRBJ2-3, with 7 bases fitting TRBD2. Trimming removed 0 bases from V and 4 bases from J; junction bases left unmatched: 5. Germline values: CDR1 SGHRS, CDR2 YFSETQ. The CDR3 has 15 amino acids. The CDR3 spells CASSLGDYRPDTQYF. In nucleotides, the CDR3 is TGCGCCAGCAGCTTGGGGGACTACCGCCCAGATACGCAGTATTTT.

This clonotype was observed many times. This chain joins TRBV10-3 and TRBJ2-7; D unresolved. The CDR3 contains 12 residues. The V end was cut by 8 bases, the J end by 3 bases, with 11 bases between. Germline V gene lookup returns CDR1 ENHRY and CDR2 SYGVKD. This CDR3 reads CAISGPGYEQYF. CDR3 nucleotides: TGTGCCATCTCTGGGCCTGGCTACGAGCAGTACTTC.

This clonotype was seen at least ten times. CDR3 in amino acids: CASSFSGTGRHEQFF. CDR3 bases: TGTGCCAGCAGTTTTTCCGGGACAGGGAGGCATGAGCAGTTCTTC. The rearrangement links TRBV7-2 to TRBJ2-1; TRBD1 matches 9 bases. V gave up 6 bases and J gave up 8 bases; unmatched junction bases: 11. The CDR3 runs to 15 residues. Germline CDR1 and CDR2: SGHTA and FQGNSA. Filled out from reference TRBV7-2 and TRBJ2-1, the complete variable domain reads GAGVSQSPSNKVTEKGKDVELRCDPISGHTALYWYRQSLGQGLEFLIYFQGNSAPDKSGLPSDRFSAERTGGSVSTLTIQRTQQEDSAVYLCASSFSGTGRHEQFFGPGTRLTVL.

The CDR3 region has the DNA TGTGCCAGCAGCTCCTCCGGGACAGGGGGAGATACGCAGTATTTT. This sequence encodes CASSSSGTGGDTQYF. The chain carries TRBV7-6 and TRBJ2-3; 11 bases align to TRBD1. With V trimmed by 4 bases and J by 5 bases, 5 bases remained unmatched. The CDR3 is 15 residues long. Per the germline V gene, CDR1 is SGHVS and CDR2 is FNYEAQ.

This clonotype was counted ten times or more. The CDR3 protein is CASSPGTANQPQHF. DNA for the CDR3: TGCGCCAGCAGCCCCGGGACAGCCAATCAGCCCCAGCATTTT. The chain combines TRBV5-1 with TRBJ1-5; 7 bases are shared with TRBD1. Per germline, CDR1 SGHRS and CDR2 YFSETQ. This CDR3 contains 14 residues. After removal of 4 bases from V and 3 bases from J, the junction contained 4 bases not matched to a gene.

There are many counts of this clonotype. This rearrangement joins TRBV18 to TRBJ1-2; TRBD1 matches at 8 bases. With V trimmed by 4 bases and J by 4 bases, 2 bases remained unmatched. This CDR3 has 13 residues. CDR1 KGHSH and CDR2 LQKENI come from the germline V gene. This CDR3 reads CASSLGQGYGYTF. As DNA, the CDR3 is TGTGCCAGCTCACTAGGACAGGGCTATGGCTACACCTTC.

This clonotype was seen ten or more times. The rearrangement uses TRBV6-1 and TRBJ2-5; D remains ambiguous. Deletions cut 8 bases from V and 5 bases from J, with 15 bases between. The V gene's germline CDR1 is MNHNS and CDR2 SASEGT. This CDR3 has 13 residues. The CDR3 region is CASSRGLRETQYF. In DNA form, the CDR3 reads TGTGCCAGCTCACGAGGCCTCAGGGAGACCCAGTACTTC.

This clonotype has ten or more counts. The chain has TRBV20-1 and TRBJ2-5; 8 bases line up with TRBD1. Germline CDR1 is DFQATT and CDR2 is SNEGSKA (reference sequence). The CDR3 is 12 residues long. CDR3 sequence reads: CSQGTGKETQYF. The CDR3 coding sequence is TGCAGCCAAGGGACAGGAAAAGAGACCCAGTACTTC.

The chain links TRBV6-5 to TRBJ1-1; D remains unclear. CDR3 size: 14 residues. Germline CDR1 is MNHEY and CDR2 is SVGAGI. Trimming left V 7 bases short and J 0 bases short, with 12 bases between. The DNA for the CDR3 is TGTGCCAGCACCTCCTCGACTGTGAACACTGAAGCTTTCTTT. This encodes CASTSSTVNTEAFF.